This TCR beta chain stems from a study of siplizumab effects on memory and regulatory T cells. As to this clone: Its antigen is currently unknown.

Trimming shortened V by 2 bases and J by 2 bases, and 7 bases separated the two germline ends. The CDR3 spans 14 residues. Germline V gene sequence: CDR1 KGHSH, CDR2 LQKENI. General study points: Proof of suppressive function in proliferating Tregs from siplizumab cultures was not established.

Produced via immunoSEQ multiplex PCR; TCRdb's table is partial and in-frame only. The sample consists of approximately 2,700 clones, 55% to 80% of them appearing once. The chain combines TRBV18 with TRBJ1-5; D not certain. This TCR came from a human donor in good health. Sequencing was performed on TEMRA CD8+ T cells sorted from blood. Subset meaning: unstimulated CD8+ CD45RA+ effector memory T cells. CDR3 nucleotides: TGTGCCAGCTCACCAGGGCCTGGCAATCAGCCCCAGCATTTT. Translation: CASSPGPGNQPQHF.